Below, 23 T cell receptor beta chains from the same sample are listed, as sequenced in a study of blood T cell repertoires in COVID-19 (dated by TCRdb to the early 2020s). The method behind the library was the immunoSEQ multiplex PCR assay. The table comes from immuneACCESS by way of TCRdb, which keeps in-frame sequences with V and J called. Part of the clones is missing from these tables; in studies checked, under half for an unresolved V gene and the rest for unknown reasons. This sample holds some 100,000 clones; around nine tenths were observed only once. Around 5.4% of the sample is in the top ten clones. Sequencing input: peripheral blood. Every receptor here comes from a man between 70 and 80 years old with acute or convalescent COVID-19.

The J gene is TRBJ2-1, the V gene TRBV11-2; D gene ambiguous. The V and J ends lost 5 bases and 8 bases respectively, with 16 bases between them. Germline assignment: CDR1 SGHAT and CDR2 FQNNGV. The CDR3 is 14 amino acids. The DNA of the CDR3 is TGTGCCAGCAGCCCAGTTTCTTCCCCCGATGAGCAGTTCTTC. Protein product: CASSPVSSPDEQFF.

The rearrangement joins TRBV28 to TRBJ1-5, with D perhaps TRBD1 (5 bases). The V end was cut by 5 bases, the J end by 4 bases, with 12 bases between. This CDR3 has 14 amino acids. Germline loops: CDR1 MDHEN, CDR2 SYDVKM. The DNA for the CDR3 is TGTGCCAGCAGTCCCCTGGGGGGGAATCAGCCCCAGCATTTT. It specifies CASSPLGGNQPQHF.

The CDR3 bases are TGTGCCTGGAGTGGACTAGCGACTTACACCGGGGAGCTGTTTTTT. Protein product: CAWSGLATYTGELFF. The chain links TRBV30 to TRBJ2-2; TRBD2 matches at 8 bases. Germline-derived CDR1 and CDR2 are GTSNPN and SVGIG (reference sequence). The CDR3 spans 15 residues. The ends lost 1 base at V and 3 bases at J; junction bases unmatched: 4.

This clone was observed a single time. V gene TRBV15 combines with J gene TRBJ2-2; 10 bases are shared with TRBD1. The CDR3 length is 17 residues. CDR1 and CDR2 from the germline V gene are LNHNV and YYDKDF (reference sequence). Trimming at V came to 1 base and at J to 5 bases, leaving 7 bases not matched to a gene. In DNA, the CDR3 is TGTGCCACCAGCAGAGGCCGGGGACAGGGGATTACCGGGGAGCTGTTTTTT. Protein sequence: CATSRGRGQGITGELFF.

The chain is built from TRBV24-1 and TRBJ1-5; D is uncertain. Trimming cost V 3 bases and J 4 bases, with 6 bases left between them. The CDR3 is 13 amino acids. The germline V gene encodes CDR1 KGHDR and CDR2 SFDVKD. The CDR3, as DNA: TGTGCCACCAGTGATCAGGCGAATCAGCCCCAGCATTTT. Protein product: CATSDQANQPQHF.

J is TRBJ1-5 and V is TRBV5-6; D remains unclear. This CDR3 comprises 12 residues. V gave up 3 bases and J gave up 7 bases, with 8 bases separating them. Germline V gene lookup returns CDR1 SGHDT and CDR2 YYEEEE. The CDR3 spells CASSSQSQPQHF. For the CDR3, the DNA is TGTGCCAGCAGCTCCCAATCCCAGCCCCAGCATTTT.

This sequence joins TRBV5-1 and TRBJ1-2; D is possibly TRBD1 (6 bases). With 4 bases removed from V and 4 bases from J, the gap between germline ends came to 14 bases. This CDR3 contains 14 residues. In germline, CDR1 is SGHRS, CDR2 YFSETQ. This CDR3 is CASSPPTGSYGYTF. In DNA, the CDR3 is TGCGCCAGCAGCCCCCCCACAGGGAGCTATGGCTACACCTTC. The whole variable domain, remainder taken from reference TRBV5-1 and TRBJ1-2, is KAGVTQTPRYLIKTRGQQVTLSCSPISGHRSVSWYQQTPGQGLQFLFEYFSETQRNKGNFPGRFSGRQFSNSRSEMNVSTLELGDSALYLCASSPPTGSYGYTFGSGTRLTVV.

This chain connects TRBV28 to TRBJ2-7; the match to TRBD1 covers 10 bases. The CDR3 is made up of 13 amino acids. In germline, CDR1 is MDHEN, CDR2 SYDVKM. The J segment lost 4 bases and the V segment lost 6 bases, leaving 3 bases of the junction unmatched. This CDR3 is CASRPGQGYEQYF. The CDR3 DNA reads TGTGCCAGCAGACCGGGACAGGGGTACGAGCAGTACTTC.

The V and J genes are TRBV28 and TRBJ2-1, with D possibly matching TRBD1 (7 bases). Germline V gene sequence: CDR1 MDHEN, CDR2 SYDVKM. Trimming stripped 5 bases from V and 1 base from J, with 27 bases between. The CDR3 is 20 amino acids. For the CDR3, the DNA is TGTGCCAGCAGTCGGGGCTCAGGGGGGCCCCGGGACTGGTCCTACAATGAGCAGTTCTTC. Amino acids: CASSRGSGGPRDWSYNEQFF. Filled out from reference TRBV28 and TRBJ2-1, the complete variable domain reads DVKVTQSSRYLVKRTGEKVFLECVQDMDHENMFWYRQDPGLGLRLIYFSYDVKMKEKGDIPEGYSVSREKKERFSLILESASTNQTSMYLCASSRGSGGPRDWSYNEQFFGPGTRLTVL.

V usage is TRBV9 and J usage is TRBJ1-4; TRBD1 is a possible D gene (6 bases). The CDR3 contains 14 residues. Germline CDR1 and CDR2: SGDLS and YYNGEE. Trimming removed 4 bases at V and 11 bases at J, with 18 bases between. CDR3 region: CASSPEGGVGKLFF. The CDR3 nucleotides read TGTGCCAGCAGCCCCGAGGGGGGGGTAGGGAAACTGTTTTTT.

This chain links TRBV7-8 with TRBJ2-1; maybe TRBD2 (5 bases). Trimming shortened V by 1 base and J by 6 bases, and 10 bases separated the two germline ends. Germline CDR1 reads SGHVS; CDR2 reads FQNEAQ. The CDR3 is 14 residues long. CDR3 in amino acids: CASSLGGQFNEQFF. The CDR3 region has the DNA TGTGCCAGCAGCTTAGGAGGGCAGTTCAATGAGCAGTTCTTC.

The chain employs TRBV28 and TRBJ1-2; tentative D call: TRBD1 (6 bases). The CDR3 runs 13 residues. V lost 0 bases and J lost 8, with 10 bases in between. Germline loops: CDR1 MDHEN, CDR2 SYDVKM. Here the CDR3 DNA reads TGTGCCAGCAGTTTATGGGAAGGGGGAGGCTACACCTTC. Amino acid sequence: CASSLWEGGGYTF.

CDR3 residues: CATSVGPNYGYTF. The CDR3 nucleotides are TGTGCCACCAGTGTGGGGCCTAACTATGGCTACACCTTC. V and J are TRBV24-1 and TRBJ1-2, with D possibly matching TRBD1 (5 bases). Trimming pared 5 bases from V and 0 bases from J, leaving 6 bases between. This CDR3 is 13 amino acids long. CDR1 KGHDR and CDR2 SFDVKD come from the germline V gene.

The CDR3 DNA follows: TGCGCCAGCAGCTCGGGACTTACCACAGATACGCAGTATTTT. It translates to CASSSGLTTDTQYF. The V gene is TRBV5-1, the J gene TRBJ2-3, with a possible D match to TRBD2 (6 bases). V was cut by 3 bases and J by 2 bases, with 10 bases left in between. This CDR3 spans 14 amino acids. In germline, CDR1 is SGHRS, CDR2 YFSETQ.

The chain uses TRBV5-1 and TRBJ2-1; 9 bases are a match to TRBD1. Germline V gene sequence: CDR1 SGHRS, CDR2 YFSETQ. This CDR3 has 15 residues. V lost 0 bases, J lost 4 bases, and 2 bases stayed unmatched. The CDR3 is CASSLEQGAYNEQFF. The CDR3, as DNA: TGCGCCAGCAGCTTGGAACAGGGGGCGTACAATGAGCAGTTCTTC. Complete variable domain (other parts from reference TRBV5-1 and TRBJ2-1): KAGVTQTPRYLIKTRGQQVTLSCSPISGHRSVSWYQQTPGQGLQFLFEYFSETQRNKGNFPGRFSGRQFSNSRSEMNVSTLELGDSALYLCASSLEQGAYNEQFFGPGTRLTVL.

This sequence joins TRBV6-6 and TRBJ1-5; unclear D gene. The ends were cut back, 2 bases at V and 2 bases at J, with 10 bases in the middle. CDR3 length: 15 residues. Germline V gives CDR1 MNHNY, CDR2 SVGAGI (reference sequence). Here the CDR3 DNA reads TGTGCCAGCAGTTACATGAGGGATGGCAATCAGCCCCAGCATTTT. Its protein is CASSYMRDGNQPQHF.

This CDR3 is CASTTAFLAEAFF. For the CDR3, the DNA is TGTGCCAGCACGACAGCTTTTTTGGCTGAAGCTTTCTTT. This chain uses TRBV28 with TRBJ1-1; perhaps TRBD1 as D (5 bases). V was cut by 7 bases and J by 6 bases, with 15 bases left in between. Germline lookup yields CDR1 MDHEN and CDR2 SYDVKM. The CDR3 is 13 residues long.

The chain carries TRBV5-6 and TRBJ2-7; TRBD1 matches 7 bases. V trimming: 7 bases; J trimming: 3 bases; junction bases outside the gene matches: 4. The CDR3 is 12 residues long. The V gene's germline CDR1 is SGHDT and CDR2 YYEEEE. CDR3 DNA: TGTGCCAGCCGGTCAGGGGGCTACGAGCAGTACTTC. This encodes CASRSGGYEQYF. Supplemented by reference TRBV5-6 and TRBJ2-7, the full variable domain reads DAGVTQSPTHLIKTRGQQVTLRCSPKSGHDTVSWYQQALGQGPQFIFQYYEEEERQRGNFPDRFSGHQFPNYSSELNVNALLLGDSALYLCASRSGGYEQYFGPGTRLTVT.

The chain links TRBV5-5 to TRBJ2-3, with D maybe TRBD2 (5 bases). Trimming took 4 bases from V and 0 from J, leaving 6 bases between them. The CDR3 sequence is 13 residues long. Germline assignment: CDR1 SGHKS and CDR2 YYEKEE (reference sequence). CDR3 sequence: CASSRTSTDTQYF. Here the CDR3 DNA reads TGTGCCAGCAGCCGGACTAGCACAGATACGCAGTATTTT.

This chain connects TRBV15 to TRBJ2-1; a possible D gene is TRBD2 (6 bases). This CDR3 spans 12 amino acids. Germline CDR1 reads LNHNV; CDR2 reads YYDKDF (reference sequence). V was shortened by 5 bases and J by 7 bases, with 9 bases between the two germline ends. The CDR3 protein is CATSRRENEQFF. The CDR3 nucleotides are TGTGCCACCAGCCGCCGGGAGAATGAGCAGTTCTTC.

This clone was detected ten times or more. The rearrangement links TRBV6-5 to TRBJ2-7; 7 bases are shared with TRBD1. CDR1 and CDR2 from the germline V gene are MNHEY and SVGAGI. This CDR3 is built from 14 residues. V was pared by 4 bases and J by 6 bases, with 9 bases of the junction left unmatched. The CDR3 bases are TGTGCCAGCAGTTCAGACAGGGATCGCGCCGAGCAGTACTTC. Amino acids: CASSSDRDRAEQYF.

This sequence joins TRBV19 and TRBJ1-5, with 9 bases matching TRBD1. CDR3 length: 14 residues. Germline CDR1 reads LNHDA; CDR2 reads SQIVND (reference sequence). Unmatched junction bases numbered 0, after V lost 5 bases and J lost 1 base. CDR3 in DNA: TGTGCCAGTAGTGGGACAGGGAGCAATCAGCCCCAGCATTTT. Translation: CASSGTGSNQPQHF. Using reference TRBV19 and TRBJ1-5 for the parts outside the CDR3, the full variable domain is DGGITQSPKYLFRKEGQNVTLSCEQNLNHDAMYWYRQDPGQGLRLIYYSQIVNDFQKGDIAEGYSVSREKKESFPLTVTSAQKNPTAFYLCASSGTGSNQPQHFGDGTRLSIL.

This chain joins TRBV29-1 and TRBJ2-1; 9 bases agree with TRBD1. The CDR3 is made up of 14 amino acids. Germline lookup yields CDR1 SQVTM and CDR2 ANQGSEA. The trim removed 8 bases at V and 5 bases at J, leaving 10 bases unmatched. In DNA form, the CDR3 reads TGCAGCCCTGACGGACAGGGGCTGAACAATGAGCAGTTCTTC. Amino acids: CSPDGQGLNNEQFF.